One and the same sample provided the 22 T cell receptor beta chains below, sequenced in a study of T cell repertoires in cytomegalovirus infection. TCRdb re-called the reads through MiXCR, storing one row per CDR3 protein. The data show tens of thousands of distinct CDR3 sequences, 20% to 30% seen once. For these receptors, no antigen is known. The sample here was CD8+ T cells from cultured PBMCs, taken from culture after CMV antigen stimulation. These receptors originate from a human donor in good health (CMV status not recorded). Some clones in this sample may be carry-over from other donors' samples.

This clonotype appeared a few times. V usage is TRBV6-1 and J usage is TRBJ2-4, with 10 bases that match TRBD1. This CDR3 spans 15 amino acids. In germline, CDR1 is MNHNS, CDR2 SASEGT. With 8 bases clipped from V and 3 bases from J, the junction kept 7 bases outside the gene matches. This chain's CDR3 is CASRDRGKNKNIQYF. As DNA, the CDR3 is TGTGCCAGCCGGGACAGGGGAAAAAACAAAAACATTCAGTACTTC.

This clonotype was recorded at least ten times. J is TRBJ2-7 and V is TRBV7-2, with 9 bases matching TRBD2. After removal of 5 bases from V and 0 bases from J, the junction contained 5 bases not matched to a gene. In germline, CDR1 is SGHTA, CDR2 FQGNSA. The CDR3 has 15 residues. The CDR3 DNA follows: TGTGCCAGCAGCGCGAATAGCGGGAGCTCCTACGAGCAGTACTTC. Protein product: CASSANSGSSYEQYF.

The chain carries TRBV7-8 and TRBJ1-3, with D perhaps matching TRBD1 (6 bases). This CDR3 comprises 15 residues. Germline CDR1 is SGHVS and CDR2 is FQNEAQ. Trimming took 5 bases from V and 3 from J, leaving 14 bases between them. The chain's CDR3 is CASSPGQGIGNTIYF. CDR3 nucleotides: TGTGCCAGCAGCCCGGGCCAGGGGATTGGAAACACCATATATTTT.

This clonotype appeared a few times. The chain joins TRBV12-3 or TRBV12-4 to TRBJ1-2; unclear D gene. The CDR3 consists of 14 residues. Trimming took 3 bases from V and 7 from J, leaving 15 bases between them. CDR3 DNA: TGTGCCAGCAGTTTCGGTACCCCATACGGTGGCTACACCTTC. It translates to CASSFGTPYGGYTF.

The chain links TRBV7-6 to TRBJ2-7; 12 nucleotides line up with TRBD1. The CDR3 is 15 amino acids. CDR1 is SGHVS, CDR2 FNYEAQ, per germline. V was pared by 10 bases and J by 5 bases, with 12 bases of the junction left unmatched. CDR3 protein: CATPGRGQGAHEQYF. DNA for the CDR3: TGTGCCACCCCGGGCCGGGGACAGGGGGCCCACGAGCAGTACTTC.

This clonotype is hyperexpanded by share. Written as DNA, the CDR3 is TGTGCCAGCAGCCCAAACCCTTCAGGATTCTCTGGGGCCAACGTCCTGACTTTC. Amino acid sequence: CASSPNPSGFSGANVLTF. V is TRBV7-8 and J is TRBJ2-6; D gene ambiguous. This CDR3 has 18 residues. Germline CDR1 SGHVS, CDR2 FQNEAQ. The V gene lost 5 bases and the J gene lost 0 bases, with 17 bases spanning the gap.

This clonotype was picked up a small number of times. The CDR3 DNA reads as TGTGCCAGCAGTTTTTGGCAGGGCCTCAGGGATGAGCAGTTCTTC. It is translated as CASSFWQGLRDEQFF. The chain is built from TRBV27 and TRBJ2-1; a weak D match, TRBD1 (5 bases). CDR1 and CDR2 from the germline V gene are MNHEY and SMNVEV (reference sequence). CDR3 length: 15 amino acids. Trimming stripped 3 bases from V and 8 bases from J, with 17 bases between.

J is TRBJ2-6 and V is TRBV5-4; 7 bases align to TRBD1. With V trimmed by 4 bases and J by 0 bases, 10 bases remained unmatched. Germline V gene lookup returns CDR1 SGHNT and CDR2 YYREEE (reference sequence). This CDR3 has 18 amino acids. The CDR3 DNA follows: TGTGCCAGCAGCCCTTCGACAGGGACGTACTCTGGGGCCAACGTCCTGACTTTC. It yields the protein CASSPSTGTYSGANVLTF.

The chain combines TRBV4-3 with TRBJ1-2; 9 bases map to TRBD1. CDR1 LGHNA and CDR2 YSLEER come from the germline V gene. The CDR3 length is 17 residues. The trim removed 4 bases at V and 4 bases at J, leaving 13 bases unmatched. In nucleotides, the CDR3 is TGCGCCAGCAGCCCCTCACCGGGGACAGGGAACATCTATGGCTACACCTTC. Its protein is CASSPSPGTGNIYGYTF.

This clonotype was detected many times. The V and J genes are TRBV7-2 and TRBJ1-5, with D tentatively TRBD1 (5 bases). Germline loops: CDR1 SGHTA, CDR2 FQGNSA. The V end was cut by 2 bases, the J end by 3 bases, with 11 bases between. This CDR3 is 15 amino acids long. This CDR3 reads CASSLKGNPNQPQHF. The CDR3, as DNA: TGTGCCAGCAGCTTAAAGGGGAATCCCAATCAGCCCCAGCATTTT. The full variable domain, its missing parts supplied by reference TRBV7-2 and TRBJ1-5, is GAGVSQSPSNKVTEKGKDVELRCDPISGHTALYWYRQSLGQGLEFLIYFQGNSAPDKSGLPSDRFSAERTGGSVSTLTIQRTQQEDSAVYLCASSLKGNPNQPQHFGDGTRLSIL.

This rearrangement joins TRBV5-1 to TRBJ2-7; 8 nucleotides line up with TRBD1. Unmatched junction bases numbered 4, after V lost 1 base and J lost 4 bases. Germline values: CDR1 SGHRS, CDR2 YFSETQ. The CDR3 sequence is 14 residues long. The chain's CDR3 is CASSLMGQAYEQYF. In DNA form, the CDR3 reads TGCGCCAGCAGCTTGATGGGACAGGCGTACGAGCAGTACTTC.

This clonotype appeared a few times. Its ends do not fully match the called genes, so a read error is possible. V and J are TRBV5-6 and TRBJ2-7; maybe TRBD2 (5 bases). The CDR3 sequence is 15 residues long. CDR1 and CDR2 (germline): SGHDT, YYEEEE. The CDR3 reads CASRLGGQRAYEQYF. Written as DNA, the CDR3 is TGTGCCAGCAGGTTGGGCGGGCAAAGAGCCTACGAGCAGTACTTC.

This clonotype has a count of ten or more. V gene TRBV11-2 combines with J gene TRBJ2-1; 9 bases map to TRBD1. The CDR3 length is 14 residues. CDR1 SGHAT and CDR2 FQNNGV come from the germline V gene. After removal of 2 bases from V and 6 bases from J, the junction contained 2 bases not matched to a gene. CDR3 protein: CASSLQTGGNEQFF. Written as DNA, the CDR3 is TGTGCCAGCAGCTTACAGACAGGGGGCAATGAGCAGTTCTTC.

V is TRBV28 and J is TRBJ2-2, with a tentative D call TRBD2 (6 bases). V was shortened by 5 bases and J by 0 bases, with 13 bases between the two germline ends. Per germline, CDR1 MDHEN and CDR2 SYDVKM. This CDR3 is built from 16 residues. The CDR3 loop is CASSRTDYANTGELFF. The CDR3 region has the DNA TGTGCCAGCAGTCGGACGGACTACGCGAACACCGGGGAGCTGTTTTTT.

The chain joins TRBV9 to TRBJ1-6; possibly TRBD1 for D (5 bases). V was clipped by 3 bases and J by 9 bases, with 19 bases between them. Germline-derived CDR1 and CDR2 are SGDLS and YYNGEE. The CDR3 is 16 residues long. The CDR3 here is CASSAGGDPGSSPLHF. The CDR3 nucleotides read TGTGCCAGCAGCGCGGGGGGGGACCCAGGGAGTTCACCCCTCCACTTT.

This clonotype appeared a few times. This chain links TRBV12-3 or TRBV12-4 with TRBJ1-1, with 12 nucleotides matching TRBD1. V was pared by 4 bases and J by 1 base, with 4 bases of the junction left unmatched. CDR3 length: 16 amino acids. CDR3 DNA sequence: TGTGCCAGCAGTTGGGGGGACAGGGGGCCGAACACTGAAGCTTTCTTT. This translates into CASSWGDRGPNTEAFF.

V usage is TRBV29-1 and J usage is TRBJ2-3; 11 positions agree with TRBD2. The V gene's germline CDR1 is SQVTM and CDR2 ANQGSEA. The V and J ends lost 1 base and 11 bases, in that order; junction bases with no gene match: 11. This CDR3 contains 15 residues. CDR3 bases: TGCAGCGTTGAAGTGATAACTAGCGGGGGTCTTGAGCAGTATTTT. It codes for CSVEVITSGGLEQYF.

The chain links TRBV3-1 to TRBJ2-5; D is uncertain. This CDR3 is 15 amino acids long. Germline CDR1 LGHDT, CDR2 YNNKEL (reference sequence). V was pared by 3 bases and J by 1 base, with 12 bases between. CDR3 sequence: CASSHLLESQETQYF. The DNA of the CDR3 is TGTGCCAGCAGCCACCTGCTCGAGTCCCAAGAGACCCAGTACTTC.

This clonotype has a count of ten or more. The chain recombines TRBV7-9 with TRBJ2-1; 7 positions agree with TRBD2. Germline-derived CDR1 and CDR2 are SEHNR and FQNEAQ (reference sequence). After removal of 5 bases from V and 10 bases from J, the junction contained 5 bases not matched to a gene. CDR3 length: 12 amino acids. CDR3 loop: CASSPSGVEQFF. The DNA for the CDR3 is TGTGCCAGCAGCCCGAGCGGGGTCGAGCAGTTCTTC. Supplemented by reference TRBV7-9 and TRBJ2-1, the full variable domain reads DTGVSQNPRHKITKRGQNVTFRCDPISEHNRLYWYRQTLGQGPEFLTYFQNEAQLEKSRLLSDRFSAERPKGSFSTLEIQRTEQGDSAMYLCASSPSGVEQFFGPGTRLTVL.

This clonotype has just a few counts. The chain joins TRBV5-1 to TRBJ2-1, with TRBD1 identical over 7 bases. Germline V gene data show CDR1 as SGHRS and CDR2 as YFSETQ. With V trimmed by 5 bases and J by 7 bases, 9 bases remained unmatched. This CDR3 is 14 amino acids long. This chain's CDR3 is CASSVAGGSNEQFF. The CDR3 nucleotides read TGCGCCAGCAGTGTGGCAGGGGGTTCGAATGAGCAGTTCTTC.

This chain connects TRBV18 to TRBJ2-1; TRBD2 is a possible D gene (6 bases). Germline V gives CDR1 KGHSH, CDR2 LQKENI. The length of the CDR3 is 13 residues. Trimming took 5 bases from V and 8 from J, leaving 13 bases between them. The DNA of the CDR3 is TGTGCCAGCTCATCATTCCCTAGCGATGAGCAGTTCTTC. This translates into CASSSFPSDEQFF. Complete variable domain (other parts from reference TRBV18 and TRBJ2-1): NAGVMQNPRHLVRRRGQEARLRCSPMKGHSHVYWYRQLPEEGLKFMVYLQKENIIDESGMPKERFSAEFPKEGPSILRIQQVVRGDSAAYFCASSSFPSDEQFFGPGTRLTVL.

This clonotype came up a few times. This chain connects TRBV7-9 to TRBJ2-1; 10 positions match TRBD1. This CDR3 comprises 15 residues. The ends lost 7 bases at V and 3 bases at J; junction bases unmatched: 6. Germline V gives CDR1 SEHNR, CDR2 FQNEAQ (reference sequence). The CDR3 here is CASNDRGLLYNEQFF. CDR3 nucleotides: TGTGCCAGCAACGACAGGGGGCTACTCTACAATGAGCAGTTCTTC.